This T cell receptor beta chain is drawn from a study of shared clonotypes between healthy human individuals. As for the study in general: The study used three CD4 naive, three CD4 memory, two CD8 naive and one CD8 memory plate per donor.

CDR1 is LNHDA, CDR2 SQIVND, per germline (reference sequence). V dropped 3 bases and J dropped 1 base, with 9 bases sitting between them. The CDR3 loop spans 14 amino acids. The assay was carried out at the deep level. TCRdb keeps only in-frame clones here, not all; method: immunoSEQ multiplex PCR. The sample contains about 1.5 million clones, roughly 96% of which appear only once. A note on this clone: What it recognizes is unknown.

Study-level results: Some clonotypes were shared by all four sorted-subset donors, while others were not shared. The non-shared ones had lower generation probabilities than the shared ones. Sorted-subset samples were not fully sequenced, rarefaction indicated.

The chain links TRBV19 to TRBJ1-1, with D possibly being TRBD1 (5 bases). The TCR originated in a man under 40 in good health. Material: naive CD4+ T cells sorted from blood. As to subset: CD45RA+ positively selected. CDR3 nucleotides: TGTGCCAGTAGTATCCCCAGGGCGAACACTGAAGCTTTCTTT. This gives the protein CASSIPRANTEAFF.